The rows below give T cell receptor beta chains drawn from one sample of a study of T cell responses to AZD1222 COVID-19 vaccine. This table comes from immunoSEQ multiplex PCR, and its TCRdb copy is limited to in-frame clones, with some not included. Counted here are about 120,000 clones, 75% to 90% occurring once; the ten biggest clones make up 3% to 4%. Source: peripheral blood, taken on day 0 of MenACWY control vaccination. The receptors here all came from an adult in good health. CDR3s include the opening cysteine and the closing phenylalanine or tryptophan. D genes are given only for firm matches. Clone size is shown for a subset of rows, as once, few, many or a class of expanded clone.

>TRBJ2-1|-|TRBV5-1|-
TGCGCCAGCAGCCTACAGGGAAGTAACTACAATGAGCAGTTCTTC
CASSLQGSNYNEQFF
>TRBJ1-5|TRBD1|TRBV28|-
TGTGCCAGCAGTTTTACCCCCCCGGGGACAGGGGCGTCGGGGAGCAATCAGCCCCAGCATTTT
CASSFTPPGTGASGSNQPQHF
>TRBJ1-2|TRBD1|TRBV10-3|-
TGTGCCATCACCCAGGACAGGTTGTATGGCTACACCTTC
CAITQDRLYGYTF
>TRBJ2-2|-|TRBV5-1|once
TGCGCCAGCAGCTCGACAGCGTCGAACACCGGGGAGCTGTTTTTT
CASSSTASNTGELFF
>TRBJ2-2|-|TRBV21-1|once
TGTGCCAGCAGCAAAAGCGGGTTAGCGGGGTTCAACACCGGGGAGCTGTTTTTT
CASSKSGLAGFNTGELFF
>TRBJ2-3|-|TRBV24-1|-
TGTGCCACCAGTGATCGGGGATCCACAGATACGCAGTATTTT
CATSDRGSTDTQYF
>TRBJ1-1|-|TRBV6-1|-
TGTGCCAGCAGTGAAGAGGGGGGGACTGAAGCTTTCTTT
CASSEEGGTEAFF
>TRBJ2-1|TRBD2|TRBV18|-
TGTGCCAGCTCACCACCGAAGCGGGGGAGCTCCTACAATGAGCAGTTCTTC
CASSPPKRGSSYNEQFF
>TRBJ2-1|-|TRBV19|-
TGTGCCAGTTCCCCCGGGTACAACTACAATGAGCAGTTCTTC
CASSPGYNYNEQFF
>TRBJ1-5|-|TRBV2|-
TGTGCCAGCAGTGTGTGGGGCGCGGGGCAGCCCCAGCATTTT
CASSVWGAGQPQHF
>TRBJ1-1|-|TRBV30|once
TGTGCCTGGAGTGTAAAGGGAGTCACTGAAGCTTTCTTT
CAWSVKGVTEAFF
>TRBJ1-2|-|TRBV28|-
TGTGCCAGCAGTGGAGGGGGCTATGGCTACACCTTC
CASSGGGYGYTF
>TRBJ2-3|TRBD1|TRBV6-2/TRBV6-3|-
TGTGCCAGCAGCCCCGGGACAGCAAACACAGATACGCAGTATTTT
CASSPGTANTDTQYF
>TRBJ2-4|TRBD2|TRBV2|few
TGTGCCAGCAGTGAAGCTTCTAGCGGGGGAGCCAAAAACATTCAGTACTTC
CASSEASSGGAKNIQYF
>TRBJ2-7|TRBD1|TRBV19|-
TGTGCCAGTAGTATCGAGGGACAGGGAAGGTACGAGCAGTACTTC
CASSIEGQGRYEQYF
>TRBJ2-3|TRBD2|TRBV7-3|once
TGTGCAAGATTTGGGACTAGCGGACGTACAGATACGCAGTATTTT
CARFGTSGRTDTQYF
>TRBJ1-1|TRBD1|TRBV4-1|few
TGCGCCAGCAGCCAAGATCTTCCGGACAGGGGGACCACAACTGAAGCTTTCTTT
CASSQDLPDRGTTTEAFF
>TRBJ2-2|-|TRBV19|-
TGTGCCAGTAGTAGTCAGATGAACACCGGGGAGCTGTTTTTT
CASSSQMNTGELFF
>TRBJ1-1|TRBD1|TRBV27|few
TGTGCCAGCAGCTGGACAGGGGACACTGAAGCTTTCTTT
CASSWTGDTEAFF
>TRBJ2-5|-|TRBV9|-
TGTGCCAGCAGCGTAGGGGGCGCGCCCTCAGAGACCCAGTACTTC
CASSVGGAPSETQYF
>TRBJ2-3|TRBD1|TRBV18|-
TGTGCCAGCTCACCGATAGACAGGGTTAGCACAGATACGCAGTATTTT
CASSPIDRVSTDTQYF
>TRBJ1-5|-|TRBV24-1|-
TGTGCCACCAGTGATGGGACAAATCAGCCCCAGCATTTT
CATSDGTNQPQHF
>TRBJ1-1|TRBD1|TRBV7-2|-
TGTGCCAGCAGCTCAGGGACAGCAAGGGGCACTGAAGCTTTCTTT
CASSSGTARGTEAFF
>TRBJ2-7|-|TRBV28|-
TGTGCCAGCACAGGATTCTACGAGCAGTACTTC
CASTGFYEQYF
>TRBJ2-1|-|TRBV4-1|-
TGCGCCAGCAGCCAAGCACACGTCAGCGGGTACAATGAGCAGTTCTTC
CASSQAHVSGYNEQFF
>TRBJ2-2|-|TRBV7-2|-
TGTGCCAGCAGCTTGGCGGGAAACACCGGGGAGCTGTTTTTT
CASSLAGNTGELFF
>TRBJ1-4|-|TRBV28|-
TGTGCCAGCAGTTTAGGTGAACCGGAAAAACTGTTTTTT
CASSLGEPEKLFF
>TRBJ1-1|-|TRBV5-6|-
TGTGCCAGCAGCTCGGATACAGGGATGAGGGCTTTCTTT
CASSSDTGMRAFF
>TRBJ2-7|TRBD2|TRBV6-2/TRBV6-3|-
TGTGCCAGCAGTTACGGCACTAGCGGGGGGACCTACGAGCAGTACTTC
CASSYGTSGGTYEQYF
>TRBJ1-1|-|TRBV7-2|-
TGTGCCAGCAGCCCTTCTCAGAACACTGAAGCTTTCTTT
CASSPSQNTEAFF
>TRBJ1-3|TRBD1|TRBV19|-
TGTGCCAGTAGTTCGAGGGACAGGGGTCCGTACTCTGGAAACACCATATATTTT
CASSSRDRGPYSGNTIYF
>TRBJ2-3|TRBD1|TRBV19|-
TGTGCCAGTAGTGAGGACAGGTCGCAGTATTTT
CASSEDRSQYF
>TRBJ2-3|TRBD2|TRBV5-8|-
TGTGCCAGCAGCTTGCGAGTAGCGGGGAGTATGGCAGATACGCAGTATTTT
CASSLRVAGSMADTQYF
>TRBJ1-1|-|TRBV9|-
TGTGCCAGCAGCGTAGCGGTACAGGGTGGCACTGAAGTTTTCTTT
CASSVAVQGGTEVFF
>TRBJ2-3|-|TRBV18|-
TGTGCCAGCTCACCACTGGGGGATACGCAGTATTTT
CASSPLGDTQYF
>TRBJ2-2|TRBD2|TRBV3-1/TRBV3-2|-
TGTGCCAGCACCTCGGGCGGGTTCGGGGGGACCGGGGAGCTGTTTTTT
CASTSGGFGGTGELFF
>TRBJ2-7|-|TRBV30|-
TGTGCCTGGAGGCAGGGTTATGGACACTACGAGCAGTACTTC
CAWRQGYGHYEQYF
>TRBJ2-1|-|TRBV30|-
TGTGCCTGGAGAGGGCCCGGGGTGCGTTACAATGAGCAGTTCTTC
CAWRGPGVRYNEQFF
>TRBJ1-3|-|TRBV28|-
TGTGCCAGCAGTTTACACTACTCTGGAAACACCATATATTTT
CASSLHYSGNTIYF
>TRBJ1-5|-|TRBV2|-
TGTGCCAGCAGTGACAGTTTTCTTAGGGGCAATCAGCCCCAGCATTTT
CASSDSFLRGNQPQHF
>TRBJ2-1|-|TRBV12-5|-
TGTGCTAGTGGTTTCGGCAGCACTGAGCAGTTCTTC
CASGFGSTEQFF
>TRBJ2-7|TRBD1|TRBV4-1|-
TGCGCCAGCAGCCGCACGAGGGACAGGGGGGACGACGAGCAGTACTTC
CASSRTRDRGDDEQYF
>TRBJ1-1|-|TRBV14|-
TGTGCCAGCAGCCAAGTGGGCGGGACTGAAGCTTTCTTT
CASSQVGGTEAFF
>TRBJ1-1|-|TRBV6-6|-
TGTGCCAGCAGTTCTCCGGTGAACACTGAAGCTTTCTTT
CASSSPVNTEAFF
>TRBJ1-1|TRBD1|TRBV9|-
TGTGCCAGCAGCGTCACCGGGACAGGGGTAGGGGACACTGAAGCTTTCTTT
CASSVTGTGVGDTEAFF
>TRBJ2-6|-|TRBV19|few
TGTGCCAGTAGTAGGGGACGGATCTCTGGGGCCAACGTCCTGACTTTC
CASSRGRISGANVLTF
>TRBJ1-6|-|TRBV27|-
TGTGCCAGCAGTCTTTCAGGTCGGGTGAGTTCACCCCTCCACTTT
CASSLSGRVSSPLHF
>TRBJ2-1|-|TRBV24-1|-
TGTGCCACCAGTGATCCTCAGGGGAGCTCCTACAATGAGCAGTTCTTC
CATSDPQGSSYNEQFF
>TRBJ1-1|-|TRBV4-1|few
TGCGCCAGCAGCCGTGAGGGGGGGATGAGGAACACTGAAGCTTTCTTT
CASSREGGMRNTEAFF
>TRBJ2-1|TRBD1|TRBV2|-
TGTGCCAGCAGTGGACAGGGTATCAATGAGCAGTTCTTC
CASSGQGINEQFF
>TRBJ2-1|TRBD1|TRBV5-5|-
TGTGCCAGCAGCTTTTATTTCGCGACAGGGTTGGGGAATGAGCAGTTCTTC
CASSFYFATGLGNEQFF